A single sample is the source of the 4 T cell receptor beta chains below, sequenced in a study of beta chain features in type 1 diabetes. Study results and limitations: For Type 1 diabetes patients, all four CD4+ subsets carried TCRB CDR3s that were moderately but significantly shorter.

The sequenced template was cDNA made from the entire isolated RNA. Only in-frame clones appear in the TCRdb table, and some are missing; sequencing was by immunoSEQ multiplex PCR. The sample contains 120,000 or so clones, approximately 15% of which appear only once. No cognate antigen is known for these TCRs. Sequences were obtained from central memory CD4+ T cells from blood. All receptors derive from a young man with type 1 diabetes.

There are a few counts of this clone. This sequence joins TRBV18 and TRBJ2-7; D is tentatively TRBD1 or TRBD2 (5 bases each). Germline values: CDR1 KGHSH, CDR2 LQKENI. V was trimmed by 5 bases and J by 7 bases, leaving 36 bases between them. This CDR3 comprises 20 residues. The CDR3 region is CASSAIRSSQGAPTWIEQYF. CDR3 in DNA: TGTGCCAGCTCAGCCATAAGATCTTCGCAGGGAGCCCCCACTTGGATAGAGCAGTACTTC.

CDR3 sequence: CASSSPGQTNYGYTF. The CDR3 coding sequence is TGCGCCAGCAGCTCCCCGGGACAGACGAACTATGGCTACACCTTC. The chain combines TRBV5-1 with TRBJ1-2, with 7 bases fitting TRBD1. CDR1 is SGHRS, CDR2 YFSETQ, per germline. J lost 2 bases, V lost 3 bases, and 7 bases had no gene match. The CDR3 has 15 residues.

This clone was detected many times. The V call is TRBV27, the J call TRBJ2-3, with a possible D match to TRBD1 (6 bases). From germline, CDR1 is MNHEY and CDR2 SMNVEV (reference sequence). CDR3 size: 15 residues. Trimming took 4 bases from V and 5 from J, leaving 16 bases between them. CDR3 loop: CASSSGTTSGDTQYF. The CDR3 nucleotides are TGTGCCAGCAGTTCCGGGACAACCAGTGGAGATACGCAGTATTTT.

This clone was seen a handful of times. This chain joins TRBV6-6 and TRBJ2-1, with D possibly TRBD2 on 5 matching bases. This CDR3 comprises 13 residues. The germline V gene has CDR1 MNHNY and CDR2 SVGAGI (reference sequence). The V and J ends lost 2 bases and 7 bases respectively, with 9 bases between them. CDR3 in DNA: TGTGCCAGCAGTTACGACGGGGTAAATGAGCAGTTCTTC. This sequence encodes CASSYDGVNEQFF.